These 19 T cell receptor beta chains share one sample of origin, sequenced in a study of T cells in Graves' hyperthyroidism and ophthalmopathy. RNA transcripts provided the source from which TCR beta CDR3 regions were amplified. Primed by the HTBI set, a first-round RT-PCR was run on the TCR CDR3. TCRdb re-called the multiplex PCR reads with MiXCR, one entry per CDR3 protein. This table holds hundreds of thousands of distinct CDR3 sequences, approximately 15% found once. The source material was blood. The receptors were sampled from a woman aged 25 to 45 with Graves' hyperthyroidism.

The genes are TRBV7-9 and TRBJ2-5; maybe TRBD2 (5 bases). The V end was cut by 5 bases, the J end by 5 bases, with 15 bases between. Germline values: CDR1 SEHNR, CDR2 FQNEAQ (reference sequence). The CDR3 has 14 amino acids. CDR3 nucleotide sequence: TGTGCCAGCAGCCCTCCTCTAGCCGGGGAGACCCAGTACTTC. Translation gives CASSPPLAGETQYF.

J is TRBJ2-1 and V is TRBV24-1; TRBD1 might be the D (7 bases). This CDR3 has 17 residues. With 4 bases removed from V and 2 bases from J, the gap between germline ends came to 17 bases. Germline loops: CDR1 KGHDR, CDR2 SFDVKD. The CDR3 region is CATSDPTGRGTYNEQFF. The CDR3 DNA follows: TGTGCCACCAGTGACCCGACAGGGCGCGGGACCTACAATGAGCAGTTCTTC.

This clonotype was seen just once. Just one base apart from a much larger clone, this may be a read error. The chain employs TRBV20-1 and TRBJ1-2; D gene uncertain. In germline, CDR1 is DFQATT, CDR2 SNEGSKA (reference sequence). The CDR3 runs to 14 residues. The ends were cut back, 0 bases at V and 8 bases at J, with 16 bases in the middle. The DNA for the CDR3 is TGCAGTGCTAGAGATTCTAGCAGCATGAGGGGCTACACCTTC. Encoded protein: CSARDSSSMRGYTF.

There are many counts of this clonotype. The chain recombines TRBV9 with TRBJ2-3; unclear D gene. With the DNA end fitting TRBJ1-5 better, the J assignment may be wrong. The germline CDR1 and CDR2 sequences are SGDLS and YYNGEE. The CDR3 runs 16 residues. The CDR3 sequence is CASALLAGTSTDTQHF. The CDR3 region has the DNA TGTGCCAGCGCGCTTCTAGCGGGAACTAGCACAGATACGCAGCATTTT.

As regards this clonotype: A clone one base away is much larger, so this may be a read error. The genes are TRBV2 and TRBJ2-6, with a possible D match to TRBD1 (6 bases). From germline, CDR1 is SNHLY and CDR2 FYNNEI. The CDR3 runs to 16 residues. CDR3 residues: CARSEARTAGANVLTF. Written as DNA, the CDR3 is TGTGCCAGGAGTGAAGCGCGGACAGCTGGGGCCAACGTCCTGACTTTC.

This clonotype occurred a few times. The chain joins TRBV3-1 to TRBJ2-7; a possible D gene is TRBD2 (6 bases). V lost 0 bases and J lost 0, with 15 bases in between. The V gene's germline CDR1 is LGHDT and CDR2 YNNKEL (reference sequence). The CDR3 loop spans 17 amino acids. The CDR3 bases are TGTGCCAGCAGCCAAGAGGGTTGGGGGACTGACTCCTACGAGCAGTACTTC. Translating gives CASSQEGWGTDSYEQYF.

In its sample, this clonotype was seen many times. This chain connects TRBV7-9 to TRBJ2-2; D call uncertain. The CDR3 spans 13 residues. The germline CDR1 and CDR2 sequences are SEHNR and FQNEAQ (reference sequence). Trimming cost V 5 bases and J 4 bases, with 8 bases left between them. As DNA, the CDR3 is TGTGCCAGCAGCCCCTCGGCCACCGGGGAGCTGTTTTTT. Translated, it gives CASSPSATGELFF.

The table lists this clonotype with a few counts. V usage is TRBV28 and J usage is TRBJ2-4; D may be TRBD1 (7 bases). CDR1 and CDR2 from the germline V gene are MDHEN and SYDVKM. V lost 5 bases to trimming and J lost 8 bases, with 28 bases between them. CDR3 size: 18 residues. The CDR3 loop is CASSPRRGDSQRWDIQYF. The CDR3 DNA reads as TGTGCCAGCAGTCCGCGCCGCGGGGACAGCCAAAGGTGGGACATTCAGTACTTC.

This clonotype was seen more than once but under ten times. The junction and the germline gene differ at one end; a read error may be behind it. The CDR3 is CASSLTLAGGRTGGLFF. For the CDR3, the DNA is TGTGCCAGCAGCTTAACACTAGCGGGAGGTCGGACCGGGGGGCTGTTTTTT. The chain combines TRBV7-8 with TRBJ2-2, with 12 bases lining up with TRBD2. The CDR3 loop spans 17 amino acids. Per germline, CDR1 SGHVS and CDR2 FQNEAQ. Supplemented by reference TRBV7-8 and TRBJ2-2, the full variable domain reads GAGVSQSPRYKVAKRGQDVALRCDPISGHVSLFWYQQALGQGPEFLTYFQNEAQLDKSGLPSDRFFAERPEGSVSTLKIQRTQQEDSAVYLCASSLTLAGGRTGGLFFGEGSRLTVL.

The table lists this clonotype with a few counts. The CDR3 loop reads CASSLNLNEELFF. CDR3 sequence (DNA): TGTGCCAGCAGCCTCAACTTGAACGAGGAACTGTTTTTT. The chain has TRBV14 and TRBJ1-4; D gene ambiguous. The CDR3 is made up of 13 amino acids. Germline V lookup: CDR1 SGHDN, CDR2 FVKESK. The V and J ends lost 4 bases and 12 bases respectively, with 15 bases between them.

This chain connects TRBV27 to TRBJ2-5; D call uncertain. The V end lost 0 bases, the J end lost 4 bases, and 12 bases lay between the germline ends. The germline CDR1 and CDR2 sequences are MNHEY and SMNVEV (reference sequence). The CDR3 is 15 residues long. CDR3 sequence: CASSLSGYPRETQYF. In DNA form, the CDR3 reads TGTGCCAGCAGTTTATCGGGTTACCCCCGAGAGACCCAGTACTTC.

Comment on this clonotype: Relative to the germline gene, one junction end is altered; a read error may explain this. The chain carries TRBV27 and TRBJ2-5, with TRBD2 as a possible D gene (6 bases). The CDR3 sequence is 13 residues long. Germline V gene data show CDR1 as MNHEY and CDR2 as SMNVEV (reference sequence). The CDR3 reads CASGFDRGETQYF. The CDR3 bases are TGTGCCAGCGGTTTCGACCGGGGGGAGACCCAGTACTTC.

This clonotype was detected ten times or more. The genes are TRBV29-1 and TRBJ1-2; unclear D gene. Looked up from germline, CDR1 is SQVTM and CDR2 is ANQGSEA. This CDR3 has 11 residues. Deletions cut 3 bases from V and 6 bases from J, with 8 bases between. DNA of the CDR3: TGCAGCGTTGAGCGGGGTGATGGCTACACCTTC. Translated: CSVERGDGYTF. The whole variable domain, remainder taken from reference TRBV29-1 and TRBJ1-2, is SAVISQKPSRDICQRGTSLTIQCQVDSQVTMMFWYRQQPGQSLTLIATANQGSEATYESGFVIDKFPISRPNLTFSTLTVSNMSPEDSSIYLCSVERGDGYTFGSGTRLTVV.

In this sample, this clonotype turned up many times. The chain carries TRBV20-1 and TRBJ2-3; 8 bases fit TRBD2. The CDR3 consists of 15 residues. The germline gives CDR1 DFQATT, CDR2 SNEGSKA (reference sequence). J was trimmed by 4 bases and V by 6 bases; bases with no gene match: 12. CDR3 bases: TGCAGTGCCACAAGCGACAGCGGGGGACCAGATACGCAGTATTTT. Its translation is CSATSDSGGPDTQYF.

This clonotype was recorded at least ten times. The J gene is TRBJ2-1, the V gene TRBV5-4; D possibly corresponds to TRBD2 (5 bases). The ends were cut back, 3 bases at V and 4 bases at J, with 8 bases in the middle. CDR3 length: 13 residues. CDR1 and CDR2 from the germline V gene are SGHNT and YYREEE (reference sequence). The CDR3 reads CASSSDSYNEQFF. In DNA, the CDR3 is TGTGCCAGCAGCTCGGACTCGTACAATGAGCAGTTCTTC.

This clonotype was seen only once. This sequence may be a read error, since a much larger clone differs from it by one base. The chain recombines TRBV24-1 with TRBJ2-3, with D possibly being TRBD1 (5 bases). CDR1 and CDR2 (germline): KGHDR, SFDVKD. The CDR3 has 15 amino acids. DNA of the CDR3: TGTGCCACCAGTGATTTGCCGGGTGGCACAGGTACGCAGTATTTT. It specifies CATSDLPGGTGTQYF.

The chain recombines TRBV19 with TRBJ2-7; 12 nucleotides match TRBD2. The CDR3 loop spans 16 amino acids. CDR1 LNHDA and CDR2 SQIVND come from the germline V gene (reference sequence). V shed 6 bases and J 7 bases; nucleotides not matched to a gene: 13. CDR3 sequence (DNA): TGTGCCAGTAGCCTGACCTCGAGACTAGCGGGAGAAGAGCAGTACTTC. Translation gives CASSLTSRLAGEEQYF.

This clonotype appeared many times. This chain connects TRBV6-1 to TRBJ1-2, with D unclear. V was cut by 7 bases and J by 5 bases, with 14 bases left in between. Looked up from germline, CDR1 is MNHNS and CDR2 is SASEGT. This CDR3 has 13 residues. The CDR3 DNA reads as TGTGCCAGCATGGTCCAGCAAACGTATGGCTACACCTTC. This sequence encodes CASMVQQTYGYTF.

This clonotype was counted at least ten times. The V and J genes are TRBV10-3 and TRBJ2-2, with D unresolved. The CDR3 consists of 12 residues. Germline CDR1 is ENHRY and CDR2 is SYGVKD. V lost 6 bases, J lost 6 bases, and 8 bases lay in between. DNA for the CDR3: TGTGCCATCAGAGAAGGGCCCGGGGAGCTGTTTTTT. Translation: CAIREGPGELFF.